This is a list of T cell receptor beta chains from one sample in a study of cytomegalovirus exposure and HLA in healthy donors. TCRdb's table, derived via immunoSEQ multiplex PCR, lists solely in-frame clones and lacks some. This sample carries 38,000 or so clones, with 7.5% to 9.5% going to the ten biggest clones. The sequenced sample was PBMCs. All receptors come from a man aged 40-49 years in good health and CMV-seropositive. CDR3s include the opening cysteine and the closing phenylalanine or tryptophan. Each record gives: CDR3 length, J gene, D gene, V gene, CDR3 protein, CDR3 DNA. D genes are given only for firm matches.

cdr3_length: 15
j_call: TRBJ1-5
d_call: -
v_call: TRBV7-6
cdr3_aa: CASRWGGYSNQPQHF
cdr3_nt: TGTGCCAGCCGATGGGGGGGGTATAGCAATCAGCCCCAGCATTTT

cdr3_length: 22
j_call: TRBJ2-6
d_call: TRBD1
v_call: TRBV2
cdr3_aa: CASSHATKPKDRWETGANVLTF
cdr3_nt: TGTGCCAGCAGCCATGCCACCAAACCCAAGGACAGGTGGGAAACTGGGGCCAACGTCCTGACTTTC

cdr3_length: 13
j_call: TRBJ2-7
d_call: TRBD2
v_call: TRBV30
cdr3_aa: CAWSGSGGNEQYF
cdr3_nt: TGTGCCTGGAGCGGATCGGGGGGTAACGAGCAGTACTTC

cdr3_length: 16
j_call: TRBJ2-3
d_call: TRBD2
v_call: TRBV11-3
cdr3_aa: CASSLVAGDVADTQYF
cdr3_nt: TGTGCCAGCAGCTTAGTCGCGGGAGACGTCGCAGATACGCAGTATTTT

cdr3_length: 15
j_call: TRBJ1-1
d_call: -
v_call: TRBV5-1
cdr3_aa: CASSLEAGANTEAFF
cdr3_nt: TGCGCCAGCAGCTTGGAGGCAGGGGCGAACACTGAAGCTTTCTTT

cdr3_length: 12
j_call: TRBJ1-1
d_call: -
v_call: TRBV30
cdr3_aa: CAWSLGTPEAFF
cdr3_nt: TGTGCCTGGAGCCTTGGGACACCTGAAGCTTTCTTT

cdr3_length: 14
j_call: TRBJ1-2
d_call: -
v_call: TRBV5-5
cdr3_aa: CASSSPRQGDGYTF
cdr3_nt: TGTGCCAGCAGCTCGCCCCGCCAGGGCGATGGCTACACCTTC

cdr3_length: 14
j_call: TRBJ2-1
d_call: TRBD2
v_call: TRBV10-3
cdr3_aa: CAITAASGENEQFF
cdr3_nt: TGTGCCATCACCGCAGCTAGCGGGGAGAATGAGCAGTTCTTC

cdr3_length: 13
j_call: TRBJ1-1
d_call: -
v_call: TRBV6-6
cdr3_aa: CASRGGGGTEAFF
cdr3_nt: TGTGCCAGCCGGGGGGGAGGGGGCACTGAAGCTTTCTTT

cdr3_length: 16
j_call: TRBJ1-2
d_call: -
v_call: TRBV7-2
cdr3_aa: CASSLGSANTAGGYTF
cdr3_nt: TGTGCCAGCAGCTTAGGGTCGGCCAACACGGCGGGCGGCTACACCTTC

cdr3_length: 16
j_call: TRBJ2-7
d_call: TRBD2
v_call: TRBV18
cdr3_aa: CASSPQVSGLSYEQYF
cdr3_nt: TGTGCCAGCTCACCCCAGGTTAGCGGGCTCTCCTACGAGCAGTACTTC

cdr3_length: 12
j_call: TRBJ2-3
d_call: -
v_call: TRBV19
cdr3_aa: CASSPTRNTQYF
cdr3_nt: TGTGCCAGTAGCCCGACTCGAAATACGCAGTATTTT

cdr3_length: 13
j_call: TRBJ2-7
d_call: TRBD1
v_call: TRBV6-6
cdr3_aa: CASSWDSNYEQYF
cdr3_nt: TGTGCCAGCAGTTGGGACAGCAACTACGAGCAGTACTTC

cdr3_length: 17
j_call: TRBJ2-1
d_call: -
v_call: TRBV29-1
cdr3_aa: CSVEEEGALSSYNEQFF
cdr3_nt: TGCAGCGTTGAAGAGGAGGGGGCGCTTAGCTCCTACAATGAGCAGTTCTTC

cdr3_length: 16
j_call: TRBJ2-1
d_call: TRBD2
v_call: TRBV18
cdr3_aa: CASSPPWLAGLNEQFF
cdr3_nt: TGTGCCAGCTCACCACCGTGGCTAGCGGGATTAAATGAGCAGTTCTTC

cdr3_length: 12
j_call: TRBJ2-1
d_call: TRBD1
v_call: TRBV2
cdr3_aa: CASGDSYNEQFF
cdr3_nt: TGTGCCTCCGGGGACAGCTACAATGAGCAGTTCTTC

cdr3_length: 18
j_call: TRBJ2-7
d_call: TRBD2
v_call: TRBV7-2
cdr3_aa: CASSLGTSGRLGGYEQYF
cdr3_nt: TGTGCCAGCAGCTTAGGAACCAGCGGGAGGCTTGGGGGTTACGAGCAGTACTTC

cdr3_length: 15
j_call: TRBJ2-7
d_call: -
v_call: TRBV10-3
cdr3_aa: CAISESVRDIYEQYF
cdr3_nt: TGTGCCATCAGTGAGTCGGTCCGAGACATTTACGAGCAGTACTTC

cdr3_length: 14
j_call: TRBJ2-7
d_call: TRBD2
v_call: TRBV7-2
cdr3_aa: CASSPRGGAGEQYF
cdr3_nt: TGTGCCAGCAGCCCCCGGGGGGGCGCGGGCGAGCAGTACTTC

cdr3_length: 12
j_call: TRBJ2-3
d_call: -
v_call: TRBV18
cdr3_aa: CASSRLEDTQYF
cdr3_nt: TGTGCCAGCTCCCGCCTTGAGGATACGCAGTATTTT

cdr3_length: 15
j_call: TRBJ2-1
d_call: -
v_call: TRBV5-1
cdr3_aa: CASRLAGVSYNEQFF
cdr3_nt: TGCGCCAGCCGCCTCGCAGGGGTCTCCTACAATGAGCAGTTCTTC

cdr3_length: 16
j_call: TRBJ2-7
d_call: -
v_call: TRBV4-3
cdr3_aa: CASSQDTGRSSYEQYF
cdr3_nt: TGCGCCAGCAGCCAAGATACAGGGCGAAGCTCCTACGAGCAGTACTTC

cdr3_length: 12
j_call: TRBJ2-2
d_call: -
v_call: TRBV29-1
cdr3_aa: CSVDRDTGELFF
cdr3_nt: TGCAGCGTTGACAGGGATACCGGGGAGCTGTTTTTT